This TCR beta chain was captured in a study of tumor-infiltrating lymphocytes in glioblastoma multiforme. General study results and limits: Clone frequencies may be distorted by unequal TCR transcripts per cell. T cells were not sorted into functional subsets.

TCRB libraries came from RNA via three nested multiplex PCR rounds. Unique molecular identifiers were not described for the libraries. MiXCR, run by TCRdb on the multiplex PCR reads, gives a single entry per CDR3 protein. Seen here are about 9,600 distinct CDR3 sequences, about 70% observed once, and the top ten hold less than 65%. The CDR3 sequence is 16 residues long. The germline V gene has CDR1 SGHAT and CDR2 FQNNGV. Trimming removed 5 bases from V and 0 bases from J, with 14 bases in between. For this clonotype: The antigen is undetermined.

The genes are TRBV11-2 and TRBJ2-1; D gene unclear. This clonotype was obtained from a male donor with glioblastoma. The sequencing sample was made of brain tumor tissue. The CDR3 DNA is TGTGCCAGCAGCCCGGGTGTCCTCCTCTCCTACAATGAGCAGTTCTTC. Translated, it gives CASSPGVLLSYNEQFF.